This T cell receptor beta chain derives from a study of blood T cell repertoires in COVID-19 (dated by TCRdb to about 2020). Background for the entire study: The collaborator samples originated in the United States, Italy and Spain and spanned the acute and convalescent phases of COVID-19. Deeply sampled blood TCRbeta repertoires from subjects exposed to, actively infected with, or recovered from COVID-19 were included in the dataset. Where available, HLA class I and class II types were taken from metadata supplied by the sample provider and were not determined by assay-based typing. The material from the prospective study consisted of cDNA or gDNA derived from T cells, B-cell-depleted T cells, or PBMCs. The samples were drawn from the first 160 participants of the ongoing ImmuneRACE study and from 1,254 subjects provided by 6 global collaborators. Sample metadata almost always included a de-identified subject ID, COVID-19 status, age in years and sex. The repertoires were released in a freely available public database intended as a resource for research on the immune response to SARS-CoV-2. The research as a whole found: The quantity of clinical and demographic metadata differed by source and by participant and was supplied without curation.

This clone turned up a few times. Its antigen remains undetermined. Base-call qualities are not available, and no considerably larger clone is one nucleotide away. The immunoSEQ Assay, a bias-controlled multiplex PCR, was used to amplify TCRbeta CDR3 regions from genomic DNA. The paper's data handling went like this. The number of nucleated cells in each sample was estimated by amplification of reference gene primers within the assay. To quantify the absolute abundance of each unique TCRbeta CDR3 rearrangement, sequence reads were collapsed and filtered. For each sample, productive Simpson clonality was calculated as the square root of Simpson's diversity index over productive rearrangements. This is the immuneACCESS table as TCRdb keeps it, with only in-frame sequences that have V and J called. A part of the clones is gone; compared with another copy, unresolved V genes explain less than half, and the rest is unexplained. V and J calls and clone size are copied from that table; D and trimming were computed from the DNA. The sample table contains about 80,000 clones; only one count was recorded for 60% to 85% of them. The top ten constitute less than 20% of the sample.

Collaborating institutions collected whole blood in K2EDTA tubes following their own protocols. For TCRbeta analysis, collaborator samples were shipped as frozen whole blood, as isolated PBMCs, or as DNA extracted from either sample type. Material: peripheral blood. The receptor was isolated from a human donor in a cohort sampled during active COVID-19.

Here the CDR3 is given as CASSPRTGGRTEAFF. The sequence in DNA is TGTGCCAGCAGTCCCCGGACAGGAGGGCGCACTGAAGCTTTCTTT. The rearranged segments are TRBV6-2 or TRBV6-3 and TRBJ1-1; 7 nucleotides in the junction match TRBD1. Via the germline V gene, CDR1 is MNHEY and CDR2 SVGEGT. The junction shows trimming of 5 bases on V and 4 bases on J, and the gene matches do not reach 10 bases of it. The CDR3, from cysteine to phenylalanine, totals 15 residues. The sequence is cut down to CDR3 DNA, 45 bases in frame from base 1.